This T cell receptor beta chain was captured by sequencing in a study of shared T cell receptors in the human thymus. Assay used: immunoSEQ multiplex PCR; TCRdb lists only in-frame clones, some missing. The data contain 600,000 to 900,000 clones, approximately 85% of them singletons. The germline V gene has CDR1 LGHNA and CDR2 YNFKEQ. The CDR3 is 15 amino acids. V was pared by 0 bases and J by 4 bases, with 12 bases between. The same data also contributed to another study, on human thymus T cells. As that report states: In corrective heart surgery, resections were taken, and these provided the thymus tissue.

This TCR was sampled from a girl in the first two years of life with a congenital heart defect. The sample taken for sequencing was thymocytes. J is TRBJ1-2 and V is TRBV4-2, with a weak D call TRBD1 (5 bases). DNA of the CDR3: TGTGCCAGCAGCCAAGACCCGAAGGGGTTCTATGGCTACACCTTC. Translated, it gives CASSQDPKGFYGYTF.